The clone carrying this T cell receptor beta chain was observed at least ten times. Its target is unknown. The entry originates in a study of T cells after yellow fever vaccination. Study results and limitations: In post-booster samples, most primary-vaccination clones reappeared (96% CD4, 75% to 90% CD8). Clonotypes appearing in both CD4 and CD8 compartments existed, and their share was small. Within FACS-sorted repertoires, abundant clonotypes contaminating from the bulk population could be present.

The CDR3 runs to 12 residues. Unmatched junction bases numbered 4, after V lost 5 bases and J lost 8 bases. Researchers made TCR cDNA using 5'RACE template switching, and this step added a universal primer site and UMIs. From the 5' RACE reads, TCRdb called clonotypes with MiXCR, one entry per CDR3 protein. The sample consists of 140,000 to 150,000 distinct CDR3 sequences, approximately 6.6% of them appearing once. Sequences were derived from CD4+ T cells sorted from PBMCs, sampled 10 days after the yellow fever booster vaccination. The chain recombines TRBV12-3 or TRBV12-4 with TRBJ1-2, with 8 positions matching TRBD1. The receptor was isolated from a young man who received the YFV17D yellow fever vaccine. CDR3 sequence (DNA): TGTGCCAGCAGTGTACAGGGGGTCGGCTACACCTTC. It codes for CASSVQGVGYTF.